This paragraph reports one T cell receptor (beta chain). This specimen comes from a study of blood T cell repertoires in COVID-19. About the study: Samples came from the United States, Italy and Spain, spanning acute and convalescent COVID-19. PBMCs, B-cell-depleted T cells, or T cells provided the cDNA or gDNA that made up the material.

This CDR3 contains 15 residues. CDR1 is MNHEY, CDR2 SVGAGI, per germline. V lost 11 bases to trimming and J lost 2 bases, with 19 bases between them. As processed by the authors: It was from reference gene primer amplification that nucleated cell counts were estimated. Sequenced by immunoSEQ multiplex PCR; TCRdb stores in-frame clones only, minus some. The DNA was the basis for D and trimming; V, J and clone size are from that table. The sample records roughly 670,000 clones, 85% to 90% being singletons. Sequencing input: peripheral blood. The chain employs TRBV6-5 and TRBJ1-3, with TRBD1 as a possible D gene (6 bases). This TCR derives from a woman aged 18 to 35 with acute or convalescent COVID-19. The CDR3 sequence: CAVGTQGPPGNTIYF. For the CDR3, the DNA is TGTGCCGTGGGTACCCAGGGGCCCCCTGGAAACACCATATATTTT.